Listed here are 14 T cell receptor beta chains from one sample, sequenced in a study of identical twins. TCRdb independently ran MiXCR on the 5' RACE reads; one entry per CDR3 protein. The sample carries about 530,000 distinct CDR3 sequences, 13% to 15% recorded once. These records were also assigned to another study, of yellow fever vaccine responses in identical twins.

The sample taken for sequencing was CD4+ T cells sorted from blood. These receptors came from a woman aged 18-29 years in good health.

The J gene is TRBJ2-3, the V gene TRBV27; 7 positions agree with TRBD2. Germline loops: CDR1 MNHEY, CDR2 SMNVEV (reference sequence). This CDR3 has 16 amino acids. The V and J ends lost 4 bases and 2 bases, in that order; junction bases with no gene match: 9. CDR3 nucleotide sequence: TGTGCCAGCAGTTACCTATCGGGAGGACCCACAGATACGCAGTATTTT. Amino acids: CASSYLSGGPTDTQYF.

This chain joins TRBV7-9 and TRBJ2-7; 9 bases agree with TRBD1. With V trimmed by 1 base and J by 6 bases, 4 bases remained unmatched. Germline CDR1 reads SEHNR; CDR2 reads FQNEAQ (reference sequence). The CDR3 sequence is 14 residues long. DNA of the CDR3: TGTGCCAGCAGCTTAGGGGGACAGGGTGTCGAGCAGTACGTC. Protein sequence: CASSLGGQGVEQYV.

This clonotype was observed a handful of times. The chain combines TRBV5-1 with TRBJ2-1; no clear D. The V gene's germline CDR1 is SGHRS and CDR2 YFSETQ. With 3 bases removed from V and 5 bases from J, the gap between germline ends came to 18 bases. The CDR3 extends over 16 amino acids. The CDR3 DNA reads as TGCGCCAGCAGCTCGCGCGAGGCTGACGGTAACAATGAGCAGTTCTTC. Its protein product is CASSSREADGNNEQFF.

This chain links TRBV20-1 with TRBJ2-7, with 8 bases lining up with TRBD1. Germline values: CDR1 DFQATT, CDR2 SNEGSKA (reference sequence). The CDR3 is 14 residues long. V shed 5 bases, J shed 5 bases, and the junction held 11 bases outside the gene matches. The CDR3 DNA reads TGCAGTGCTCGGGGACAGGCTAACCCCAACGAGCAGTACGTC. It codes for CSARGQANPNEQYV.

This chain joins TRBV24-1 and TRBJ2-2, with D tentatively TRBD2 (6 bases). Germline V gene data show CDR1 as KGHDR and CDR2 as SFDVKD. V lost 10 bases, J lost 0 bases, and 11 bases lay in between. The CDR3 length is 14 residues. The CDR3, as DNA: TGTGCCACGGGGACTCAGGCGAACACCGGGGAGCTGTTTTTT. This codes for CATGTQANTGELFF.

The chain combines TRBV24-1 with TRBJ1-2; no reliable D call. Germline CDR1 and CDR2: KGHDR and SFDVKD. Trimming left V 0 bases short and J 4 bases short, with 5 bases between. The CDR3 consists of 13 residues. The CDR3 nucleotides are TGTGCCACCAGTGATTTGGAGAGCTATGGCTACACCTTC. Amino acid sequence: CATSDLESYGYTF.

This clonotype was observed a handful of times. The V gene is TRBV9, the J gene TRBJ2-2; TRBD1 matches 7 bases. Germline assignment: CDR1 SGDLS and CDR2 YYNGEE. The CDR3 runs to 13 residues. J gave up 14 bases and V 2 bases, and 9 bases lay outside the gene matches. The CDR3, as DNA: TGTGCCAGCAGCGTGGAAGGGGGCGCGCAACTGTTTTTT. It encodes CASSVEGGAQLFF.

This clonotype was counted between two and nine times. The chain couples TRBV3-1 to TRBJ2-5; 11 bases fit TRBD2. Germline lookup yields CDR1 LGHDT and CDR2 YNNKEL (reference sequence). The CDR3 has 15 residues. Trimming at V came to 4 bases and at J to 2 bases, leaving 3 bases not matched to a gene. The CDR3, as DNA: TGTGCCAGCAGCCCATGGACTAGCGGGCAAGAGACCCAGTACTTC. It is translated as CASSPWTSGQETQYF.

V usage is TRBV2 and J usage is TRBJ2-3; D tentatively fits TRBD1 or TRBD2 (5 bases each). Germline V gives CDR1 SNHLY, CDR2 FYNNEI. V lost 8 bases and J lost 6, with 21 bases in between. The CDR3 has 15 residues. CDR3 loop: CASGDQGALWDTQYF. The CDR3 DNA reads TGTGCCAGCGGGGACCAGGGCGCGTTGTGGGATACGCAGTATTTT.

This clonotype was picked up a small number of times. The chain carries TRBV3-1 and TRBJ2-6; 7 bases are shared with TRBD2. The J segment lost 2 bases and the V segment lost 0 bases, leaving 4 bases of the junction unmatched. CDR1 LGHDT and CDR2 YNNKEL come from the germline V gene (reference sequence). The CDR3 covers 17 residues. The CDR3 region has the DNA TGTGCCAGCAGCCAAGATCCAGCGGGACCTGGGGCCAACGTCCTGACTTTC. Protein product: CASSQDPAGPGANVLTF.

This clonotype was seen many times. This rearrangement joins TRBV12-3 or TRBV12-4 to TRBJ1-5; tentatively, D is TRBD1 (6 bases). The CDR3 is 15 residues long. Trimming shortened V by 6 bases and J by 2 bases, and 14 bases separated the two germline ends. The CDR3 spells CASSQTGGGNQPQHF. CDR3 sequence (DNA): TGTGCCAGCAGCCAGACAGGAGGCGGCAATCAGCCCCAGCATTTT.

The J gene is TRBJ2-7, the V gene TRBV28; 11 bases agree with TRBD2. Unmatched junction bases numbered 10, after V lost 5 bases and J lost 4 bases. The CDR3 has 16 residues. Germline loops: CDR1 MDHEN, CDR2 SYDVKM. The CDR3 DNA reads TGTGCCAGCAGTACACCTTGGACTAGCGGGCGGTACGAGCAGTACTTC. This sequence encodes CASSTPWTSGRYEQYF.

The rearrangement uses TRBV12-3 or TRBV12-4 and TRBJ2-7, with 8 bases lining up with TRBD1. The length of the CDR3 is 15 residues. J gave up 4 bases and V 5 bases, and 10 bases lay outside the gene matches. The CDR3 nucleotides are TGTGCCAGCAGTGAGGACAGGGTCGATGTTTACGAGCAGTACTTC. Translating it yields CASSEDRVDVYEQYF.

This clonotype has just a few counts. The genes are TRBV27 and TRBJ2-3; D may correspond to TRBD1 or TRBD2 (6 bases each). CDR3 length: 16 residues. Germline assignment: CDR1 MNHEY and CDR2 SMNVEV (reference sequence). The V end was cut by 2 bases, the J end by 0 bases, with 12 bases between. CDR3 DNA sequence: TGTGCCAGCAGTTTAAGGGGGGCAGGAAGCACAGATACGCAGTATTTT. Its protein is CASSLRGAGSTDTQYF.